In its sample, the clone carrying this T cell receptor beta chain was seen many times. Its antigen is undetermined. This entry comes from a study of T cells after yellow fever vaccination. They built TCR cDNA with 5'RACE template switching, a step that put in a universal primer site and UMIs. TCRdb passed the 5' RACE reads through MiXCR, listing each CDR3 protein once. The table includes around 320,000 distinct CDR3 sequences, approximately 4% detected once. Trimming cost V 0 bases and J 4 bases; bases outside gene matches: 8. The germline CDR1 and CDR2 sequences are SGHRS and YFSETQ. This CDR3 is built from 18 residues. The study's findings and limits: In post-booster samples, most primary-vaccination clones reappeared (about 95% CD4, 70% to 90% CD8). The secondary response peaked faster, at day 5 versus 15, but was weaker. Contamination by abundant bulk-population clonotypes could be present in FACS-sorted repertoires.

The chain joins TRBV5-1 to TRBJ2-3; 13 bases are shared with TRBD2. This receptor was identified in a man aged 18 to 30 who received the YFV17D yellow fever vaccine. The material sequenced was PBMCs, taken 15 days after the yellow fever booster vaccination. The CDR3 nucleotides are TGCGCCAGCAGCTTGGGCCGAACTAGCGGGGGGGCCCCAGATACGCAGTATTTT. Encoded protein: CASSLGRTSGGAPDTQYF.